The source of this TCR beta chain is a study of cytomegalovirus exposure and HLA in healthy donors. General study results and limits: Apart from CMV serostatus, no immune exposure information was available. What a later analysis showed was that several of the most significant clusters appeared linked to common viral pathogens. A further, later analysis showed that HLA-associated TCR beta chains (compared with equally common others) were more clonally expanded.

CDR1 and CDR2 (germline): SGHNT, YYREEE (reference sequence). The CDR3 extends over 12 amino acids. Trimming removed 0 bases from V and 7 bases from J, with 8 bases in between. 60 Vbeta and 13 Jbeta primers were used in PCR. Some clones are missing from TCRdb's copy, which holds only in-frame ones; the method was immunoSEQ multiplex PCR. The table records under 150,000 clones, 80% of them present only once. Likely unrecorded immune exposures existed in these nominally healthy donors. For this clone: Its specificity is unknown.

This chain links TRBV5-4 with TRBJ2-7; D call uncertain. The origin of this receptor is a man between 35 and 55 years old in good health and CMV-seropositive. Sample: PBMCs. In DNA, the CDR3 is TGTGCCAGCAGCTTGGCCGCGGCAGAGCAGTACTTC. Protein sequence: CASSLAAAEQYF. The variable domain in full, with the rest retrieved from reference TRBV5-4 and TRBJ2-7, is ETGVTQSPTHLIKTRGQQVTLRCSSQSGHNTVSWYQQALGQGPQFIFQYYREEENGRGNFPPRFSGLQFPNYSSELNVNALELDDSALYLCASSLAAAEQYFGPGTRLTVT.